The clone carrying this TCR beta chain is labeled medium-sized. The germline and genes are mouse ones. The CDR3 goes on 1 residue after the read ends, and that part is filled in from the germline J gene. The sample carries other DNA sequences with the same CDR3. Germline V gene sequence: CDR1 KGHPV, CDR2 FQNQEV (reference sequence). The CDR3 loop spans 13 amino acids. Losses at the gene ends were 3 bases for V and 4 bases for J; bases not matched to a gene: 1. Time point reported: mouse harvest day 14 after allogeneic transplant. Mouse grafts combined 10^7 T-cell-depleted bone marrow cells with 10^6 splenic CD5+ T cells. CDR3 sequences, V/J genes, frequencies and template counts came from survey-depth TCRbeta sequencing. Clones were read by immunoSEQ multiplex PCR, and TCRdb kept only the in-frame ones, dropping some. The data show 5,500 to 6,000 clones, less than 55% seen once. The data stem from a study of tissue T cells after allogeneic stem cell transplantation.

The chain carries TRBV26 and TRBJ2-7; 9 bases match TRBD2. The TCR comes from a female BALB/c mouse given C57BL/6 T cells with graft-versus-host disease after an allogeneic hematopoietic cell transplant. Specimen: gut tissue. CDR3 amino acids: CASSLTGGYEQYF. The DNA read from the CDR3 is TGTGCCAGCAGTCTAACTGGGGGGTATGAACAGTAC.